A selection of T cell receptor beta chains follows, all from one sample in a study of early T cells in non-severe SARS-CoV-2 infection. MiXCR was run by TCRdb on the 5' RACE reads, yielding one entry per CDR3 protein. Found here are 65,000 to 85,000 distinct CDR3 sequences, about 9% of them singletons; the top ten hold less than 20%. The input for sequencing was whole blood, taken at baseline. These receptors were taken from an adult who was a healthcare worker with PCR-confirmed SARS-CoV-2 infection or an uninfected control (not recorded which). Each CDR3 is given with its conserved first and last residue. The order of the fields is CDR3 length, clone size, D gene, J gene, V gene, CDR3 DNA, CDR3 protein. D genes are given only for firm matches. The listing skips clone size in some rows; elsewhere it reads once, few, many or a size class.

length: 13
size: NA
D: TRBD1
J: TRBJ1-4
V: TRBV29-1
DNA: TGCAGCGTCGCCGGGACAGACTTGGAAAAACTGTTTTTT
CDR3: CSVAGTDLEKLFF

length: 18
size: once
D: TRBD2
J: TRBJ2-1
V: TRBV15
DNA: TGTGCCACCAGCTATGAAAGGGGACTAGCGAGCTCCTACAATGAGCAGTTCTTC
CDR3: CATSYERGLASSYNEQFF

length: 15
size: many
D: NA
J: TRBJ2-6
V: TRBV6-1
DNA: TGTGCCAGCAGCGCCTCCCAGATAGGGGCCAACGTCCTGACTTTC
CDR3: CASSASQIGANVLTF

length: 17
size: few
D: NA
J: TRBJ1-1
V: TRBV28
DNA: TGTGCCAGCAGTTTCGGGTCCCTCTTACAGAGAAACACTGAAGCTTTCTTT
CDR3: CASSFGSLLQRNTEAFF

length: 12
size: many
D: TRBD1
J: TRBJ2-2
V: TRBV29-1
DNA: TGCAGCGGAAGGGGGCAAGGCGGGGAGCTGTTTTTT
CDR3: CSGRGQGGELFF

length: 12
size: many
D: NA
J: TRBJ1-1
V: TRBV5-6
DNA: TGTGCCAGCAGCGAAAGACGGCTTGAAGCTTTCTTT
CDR3: CASSERRLEAFF

length: 14
size: many
D: NA
J: TRBJ2-2
V: TRBV6-6
DNA: TGTGCCAGCATTTATGGGTTCAACACCGGGGAGCTGTTTTTT
CDR3: CASIYGFNTGELFF

length: 17
size: NA
D: NA
J: TRBJ2-1
V: TRBV20-1
DNA: TGCAGTGCTAGAGATCAGCCGGGGCAGCCTTCCTACAATGAGCAGTTCTTC
CDR3: CSARDQPGQPSYNEQFF

length: 16
size: few
D: TRBD2
J: TRBJ2-3
V: TRBV20-1
DNA: TGCAGTGCCCCCGGGACTAGCGGGCTAGGCACAGATACGCAGTATTTT
CDR3: CSAPGTSGLGTDTQYF

length: 15
size: few
D: NA
J: TRBJ1-3
V: TRBV5-1
DNA: TGCGCCAGCAGTCGCGGGAATTACTCTGGAAACACCATATATTTT
CDR3: CASSRGNYSGNTIYF

length: 16
size: many
D: NA
J: TRBJ2-1
V: TRBV12-5
DNA: TGTGCTAGTGGTTTGCCCCGCCCTAAACAGGGAAATGAGCAGTTCTTC
CDR3: CASGLPRPKQGNEQFF

length: 16
size: many
D: TRBD2
J: TRBJ2-3
V: TRBV28
DNA: TGTGCCAGCAGTTCACTCGGACTAGCGGACACAGATACGCAGTATTTT
CDR3: CASSSLGLADTDTQYF

length: 13
size: many
D: NA
J: TRBJ2-1
V: TRBV7-3
DNA: TGTGCCAGCAGCACGACTAGGGACAATGAGCAGTTCTTC
CDR3: CASSTTRDNEQFF

length: 17
size: many
D: TRBD2
J: TRBJ2-1
V: TRBV11-2
DNA: TGTGCCAGCAGCTTACCCGCGGGACTAGCGGTACCTACCGAGCAGTTCTTC
CDR3: CASSLPAGLAVPTEQFF

length: 11
size: NA
D: NA
J: TRBJ2-7
V: TRBV20-1
DNA: TGCAGTGCTACGCCGAAAAACGAGCAGTACTTC
CDR3: CSATPKNEQYF

length: 12
size: few
D: NA
J: TRBJ2-3
V: TRBV30
DNA: TGTGCCTGGACCCCCGGATCAGATACGCAGTATTTT
CDR3: CAWTPGSDTQYF

length: 13
size: many
D: NA
J: TRBJ2-3
V: TRBV6-2/TRBV6-3
DNA: TGTGCCAGCAGTTACTACAGCACAGATACGCAGTATTTT
CDR3: CASSYYSTDTQYF

length: 17
size: NA
D: NA
J: TRBJ2-4
V: TRBV13
DNA: TGTGCCAGCAGCTTAGAGGGCAGGGCGGGGGCCAAAAACATTCAGTACTTC
CDR3: CASSLEGRAGAKNIQYF

length: 11
size: many
D: NA
J: TRBJ2-2
V: TRBV29-1
DNA: TGCAGCGTAAGAGATGCCGGGGAGCTGTTTTTT
CDR3: CSVRDAGELFF

length: 15
size: many
D: NA
J: TRBJ2-3
V: TRBV7-3
DNA: TGTGCCAGCAGCAGATCGCCCGGGTCCCAAGATACGCAGTATTTT
CDR3: CASSRSPGSQDTQYF

length: 11
size: few
D: NA
J: TRBJ1-1
V: TRBV7-9
DNA: TGTGCCAGCAGCCGGACGGCAGAAGCTTTCTTT
CDR3: CASSRTAEAFF

length: 19
size: many
D: NA
J: TRBJ2-7
V: TRBV10-3
DNA: TGTGCCATCAGTGGAGGTCGGGGGGCCTCCGTCGTAGGATCCTACGAGCAGTACTTC
CDR3: CAISGGRGASVVGSYEQYF

length: 13
size: many
D: TRBD1
J: TRBJ1-4
V: TRBV5-5
DNA: TGTGCCAGCAGCCCCTGGGACAGTGAAAAACTGTTTTTT
CDR3: CASSPWDSEKLFF

length: 12
size: few
D: NA
J: TRBJ1-2
V: TRBV12-5
DNA: TGTGCTAGTGCAAGTGGCAGCTATGGCTACACCTTC
CDR3: CASASGSYGYTF

length: 13
size: NA
D: NA
J: TRBJ1-1
V: TRBV29-1
DNA: TGCAGCGTCGAACAGGGTCGGGGCACTGAAGCTTTCTTT
CDR3: CSVEQGRGTEAFF

length: 15
size: many
D: TRBD2
J: TRBJ2-5
V: TRBV20-1
DNA: TGCAGTGCTAGGAGTCTAGCGGGGGCGGAAGAGACCCAGTACTTC
CDR3: CSARSLAGAEETQYF

length: 12
size: NA
D: TRBD2
J: TRBJ2-1
V: TRBV29-1
DNA: TGCAGCGCCGGAGCGGGAGTTGATGAGCAGTTCTTC
CDR3: CSAGAGVDEQFF

length: 16
size: few
D: TRBD1
J: TRBJ2-1
V: TRBV28
DNA: TGTGCCAGCAGTCCCTGGACAGGGGGCCCTACCAATGAGCAGTTCTTC
CDR3: CASSPWTGGPTNEQFF

length: 15
size: NA
D: NA
J: TRBJ1-2
V: TRBV5-4
DNA: TGTGCCAGCAGCTCACCCCGGACAGCTAACTATGGCTACACCTTC
CDR3: CASSSPRTANYGYTF

length: 17
size: many
D: TRBD2
J: TRBJ2-1
V: TRBV15
DNA: TGTGCCACCAGCACCCCGGGACTAGCGGTGTCCTACAATGAGCAGTTCTTC
CDR3: CATSTPGLAVSYNEQFF